A selection of T cell receptor beta chains follows, all from one sample in a study of T cells expressing NK-cell markers. Using the 5' RACE reads, TCRdb records one entry per CDR3 protein without DNA. Its listing shows about 32,000 distinct CDR3 sequences. Sequencing input: blood T cells: a sorted CD56 or NKG2C T cell subset, CD4+ or CD8+ T cells, or bulk PBMC T cells (not recorded which). The source of these receptors is a woman aged 18 to 75 in good health. CDR3s include the opening cysteine and the closing phenylalanine or tryptophan.

j_gene | v_gene | CDR3aa
TRBJ2-1 | TRBV28 | CASSSDRYNEQFF
TRBJ2-5 | TRBV13 | CASSLESRTSVQYF
TRBJ2-5 | TRBV11-2 | CASSLYRGQETQYF
TRBJ2-1 | TRBV15 | CATSNYDRNEQFF
TRBJ1-4 | TRBV27 | CASRDTTNEKLFF
TRBJ2-7 | TRBV6-5 | CASSYSQRSYEQYF
TRBJ2-1 | TRBV20-1 | CSSKAGDYNEQFF
TRBJ1-1 | TRBV5-6 | CASSPGPRKDTEAFF
TRBJ1-2 | TRBV16 | CASGDNYGYTF
TRBJ2-1 | TRBV6-2/TRBV6-3 | CASSYEEASGMEQFF
TRBJ2-7 | TRBV5-6 | CASSAGQGFYEQYF
TRBJ2-5 | TRBV2 | CASIHYQETQYF
TRBJ2-3 | TRBV15 | CATRAGESDTQYF
TRBJ2-7 | TRBV29-1 | CSVELFTGEEYEQYF
TRBJ2-1 | TRBV9 | CASSGTWEREINNEQFF
TRBJ2-1 | TRBV15 | CATSRDRPGAGNEQFF
TRBJ2-6 | TRBV5-1 | CASSRGPGANVLTF
TRBJ2-1 | TRBV9 | CASSAEPLAVLNNEQFF
TRBJ2-7 | TRBV20-1 | CSARANRPTYEQYF
TRBJ1-5 | TRBV6-1 | CASSNFSTGQPQHF
TRBJ2-5 | TRBV20-1 | CSARFGTTETQYF
TRBJ2-1 | TRBV7-8 | CASSLGLAGHSYNEQFF
TRBJ1-5 | TRBV25-1 | CASSEGGLGPQHF
TRBJ2-3 | TRBV30 | CAWSVFRGDTQYF
TRBJ2-1 | TRBV28 | CASSPRIQGENNEQFF
TRBJ2-5 | TRBV20-1 | CSARALAGEQETQYF
TRBJ1-4 | TRBV2 | CASTPEGTRITNEKLFF
TRBJ1-6 | TRBV7-8 | CASSLLIGERGRNSPLHF
TRBJ2-1 | TRBV24-1 | CATSDSGGAGEQFF
TRBJ2-2 | TRBV7-9 | CASSLLGGTGELFF
TRBJ2-7 | TRBV7-8 | CASSPGTGSYEQYF
TRBJ2-3 | TRBV20-1 | CSAASGTTDTQYF
TRBJ1-6 | TRBV3-1 | CASSQPRKHRDGNSPLHF